This T cell receptor (beta chain) was recovered during a study of T cell changes during pregnancy in multiple sclerosis. Sequenced by immunoSEQ multiplex PCR; TCRdb stores in-frame clones only, minus some. The sample shows around 30,000 clones, 90% of them seen only once. CDR3 size: 15 residues. CDR1 is SGHVS and CDR2 is FNYEAQ in the germline V gene. The J segment lost 1 base and the V segment lost 5 bases, leaving 4 bases of the junction unmatched. The sequences come from CD4+ T cells from peripheral blood mononuclear cells, collected in the third trimester of pregnancy. The V gene is TRBV7-6, the J gene TRBJ2-7; 11 nucleotides align to TRBD2. This TCR was sampled from a female donor in good health, enrolled as a control in a pregnancy study. CDR3 in DNA: TGTGCCAGCAGCATTGGGACTAGCGGTTCCTACGAGCAGTACTTC. It specifies CASSIGTSGSYEQYF.